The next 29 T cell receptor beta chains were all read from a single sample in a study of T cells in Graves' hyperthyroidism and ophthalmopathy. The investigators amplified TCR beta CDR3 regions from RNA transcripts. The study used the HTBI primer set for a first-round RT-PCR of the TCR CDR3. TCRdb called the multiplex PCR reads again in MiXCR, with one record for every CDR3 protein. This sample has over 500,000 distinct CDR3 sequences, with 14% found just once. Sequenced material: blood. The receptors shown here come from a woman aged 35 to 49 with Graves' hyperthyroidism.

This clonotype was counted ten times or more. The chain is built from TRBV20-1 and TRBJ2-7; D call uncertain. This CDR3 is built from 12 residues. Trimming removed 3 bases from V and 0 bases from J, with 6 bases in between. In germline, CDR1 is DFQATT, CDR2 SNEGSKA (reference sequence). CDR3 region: CSASQSSYEQYF. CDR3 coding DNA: TGCAGTGCTAGCCAAAGCTCCTACGAGCAGTACTTC.

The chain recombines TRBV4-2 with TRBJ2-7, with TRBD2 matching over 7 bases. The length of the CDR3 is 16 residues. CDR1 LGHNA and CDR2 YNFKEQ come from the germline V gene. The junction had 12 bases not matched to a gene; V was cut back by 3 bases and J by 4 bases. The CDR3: CASSQISGLESYEQYF. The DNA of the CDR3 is TGTGCCAGCAGCCAGATCTCTGGACTAGAGTCTTACGAGCAGTACTTC.

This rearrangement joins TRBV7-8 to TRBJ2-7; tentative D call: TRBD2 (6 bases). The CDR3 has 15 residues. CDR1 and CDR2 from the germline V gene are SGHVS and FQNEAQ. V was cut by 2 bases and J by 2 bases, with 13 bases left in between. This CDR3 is CASSLKLADAYEQYF. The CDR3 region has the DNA TGTGCCAGCAGCTTAAAACTAGCTGACGCCTACGAGCAGTACTTC.

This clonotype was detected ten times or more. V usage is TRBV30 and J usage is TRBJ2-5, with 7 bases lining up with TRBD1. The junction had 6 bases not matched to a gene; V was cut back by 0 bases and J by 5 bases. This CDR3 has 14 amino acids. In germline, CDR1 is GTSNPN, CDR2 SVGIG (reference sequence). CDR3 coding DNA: TGTGCCTGGAGTGTCCTGACAGGGATGGAGACCCAGTACTTC. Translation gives CAWSVLTGMETQYF. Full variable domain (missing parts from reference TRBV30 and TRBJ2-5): SQTIHQWPATLVQPVGSPLSLECTVEGTSNPNLYWYRQAAGRGLQLLFYSVGIGQISSEVPQNLSASRPQDRQFILSSKKLLLSDSGFYLCAWSVLTGMETQYFGPGTRLLVL.

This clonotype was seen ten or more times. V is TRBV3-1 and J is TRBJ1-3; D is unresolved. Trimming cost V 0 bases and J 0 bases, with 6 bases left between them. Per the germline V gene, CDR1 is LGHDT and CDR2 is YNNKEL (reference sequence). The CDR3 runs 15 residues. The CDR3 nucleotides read TGTGCCAGCAGCCAAGACGGAATCTCTGGAAACACCATATATTTT. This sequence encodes CASSQDGISGNTIYF.

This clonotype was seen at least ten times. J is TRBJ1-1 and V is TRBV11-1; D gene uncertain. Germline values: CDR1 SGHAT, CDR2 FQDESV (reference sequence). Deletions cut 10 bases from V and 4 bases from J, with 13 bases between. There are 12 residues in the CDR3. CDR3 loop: CATASSGTEAFF. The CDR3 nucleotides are TGTGCCACGGCGAGTTCGGGCACTGAAGCTTTCTTT.

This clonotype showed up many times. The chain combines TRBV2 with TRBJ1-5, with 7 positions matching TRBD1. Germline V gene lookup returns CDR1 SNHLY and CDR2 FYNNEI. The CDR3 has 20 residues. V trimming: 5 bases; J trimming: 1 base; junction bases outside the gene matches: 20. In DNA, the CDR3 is TGTGCCAGCAGTCGGAGGTTAGGGGGCGCGGATTCGATCAGCAATCAGCCCCAGCATTTT. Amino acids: CASSRRLGGADSISNQPQHF.

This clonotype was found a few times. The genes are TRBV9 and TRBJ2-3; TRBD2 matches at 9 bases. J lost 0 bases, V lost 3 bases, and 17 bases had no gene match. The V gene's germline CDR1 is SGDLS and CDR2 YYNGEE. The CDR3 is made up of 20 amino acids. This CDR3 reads CASSETWSSGSPSSTDTQYF. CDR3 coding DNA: TGTGCCAGCAGCGAAACCTGGAGTAGCGGGAGTCCCTCTAGCACAGATACGCAGTATTTT.

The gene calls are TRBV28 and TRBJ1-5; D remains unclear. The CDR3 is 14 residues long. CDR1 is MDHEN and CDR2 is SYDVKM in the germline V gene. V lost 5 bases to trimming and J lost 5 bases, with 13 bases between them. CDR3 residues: CASSPPSNYQPQHF. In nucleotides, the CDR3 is TGTGCCAGCAGTCCCCCATCGAACTATCAGCCCCAGCATTTT.

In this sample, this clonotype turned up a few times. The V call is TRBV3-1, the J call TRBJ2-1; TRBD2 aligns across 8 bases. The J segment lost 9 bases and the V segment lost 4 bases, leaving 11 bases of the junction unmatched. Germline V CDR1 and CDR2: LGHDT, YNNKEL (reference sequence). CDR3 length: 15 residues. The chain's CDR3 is CASSLSGTRGTEQFF. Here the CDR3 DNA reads TGTGCCAGCAGCCTCTCCGGGACTAGAGGGACTGAGCAGTTCTTC.

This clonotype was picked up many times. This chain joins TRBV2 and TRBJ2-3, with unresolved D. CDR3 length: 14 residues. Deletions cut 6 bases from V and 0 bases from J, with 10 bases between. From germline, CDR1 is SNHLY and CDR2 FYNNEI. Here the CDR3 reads CASRPPVSTDTQYF. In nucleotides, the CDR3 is TGTGCCAGCAGACCCCCAGTTAGCACAGATACGCAGTATTTT.

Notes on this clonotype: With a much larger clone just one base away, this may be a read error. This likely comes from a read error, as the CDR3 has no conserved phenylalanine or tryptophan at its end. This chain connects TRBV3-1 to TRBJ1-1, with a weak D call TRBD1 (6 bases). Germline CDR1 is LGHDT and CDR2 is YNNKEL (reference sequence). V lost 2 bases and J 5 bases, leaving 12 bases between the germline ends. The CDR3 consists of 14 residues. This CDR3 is CASSQSGAGTEAFL. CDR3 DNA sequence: TGTGCCAGCAGCCAATCGGGGGCAGGTACTGAAGCTTTCCTT.

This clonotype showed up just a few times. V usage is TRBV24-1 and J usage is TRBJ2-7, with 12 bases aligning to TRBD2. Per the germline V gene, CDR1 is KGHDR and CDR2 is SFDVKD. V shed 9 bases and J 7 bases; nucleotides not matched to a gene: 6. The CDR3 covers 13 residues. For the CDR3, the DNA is TGTGCCACCTCGACTAGCGGGAGTGGGGAGCAGTACTTC. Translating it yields CATSTSGSGEQYF.

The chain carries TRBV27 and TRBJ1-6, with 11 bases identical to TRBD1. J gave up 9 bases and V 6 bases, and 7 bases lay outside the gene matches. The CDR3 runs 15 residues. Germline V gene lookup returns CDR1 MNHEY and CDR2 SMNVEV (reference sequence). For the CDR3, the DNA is TGTGCCAGCAGCCCGAAGGGACAGGGGGTTTCACCCCTCCACTTT. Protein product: CASSPKGQGVSPLHF.

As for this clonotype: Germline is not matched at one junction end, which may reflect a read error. CDR3: CASSNSGTVPSYEQYF. The CDR3 region has the DNA TGTGCCAGCAGTAACTCAGGGACAGTCCCATCCTACGAGCAGTACTTC. This chain joins TRBV6-5 and TRBJ2-7, with 7 bases matching TRBD1. The CDR3 length is 16 residues. CDR1 MNHEY and CDR2 SVGAGI come from the germline V gene.

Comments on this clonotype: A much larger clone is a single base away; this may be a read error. The CDR3 bases are TGTGCCAGCAGGACAGGCTCCGAGACTGATGCCTTCTATGGCTACACCTTC. It translates to CASRTGSETDAFYGYTF. The chain is built from TRBV28 and TRBJ1-2; D is perhaps TRBD1 (6 bases). The germline V gene encodes CDR1 MDHEN and CDR2 SYDVKM. The CDR3 consists of 17 residues. V gave up 6 bases and J gave up 4 bases, with 24 bases separating them.

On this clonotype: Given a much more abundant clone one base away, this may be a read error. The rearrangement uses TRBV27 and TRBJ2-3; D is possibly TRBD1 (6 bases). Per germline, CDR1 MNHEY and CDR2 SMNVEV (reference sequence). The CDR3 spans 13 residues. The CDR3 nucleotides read TGTGCCGGCAGCCCCCGGGACACTAATACGCAGTATTTT. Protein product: CAGSPRDTNTQYF.

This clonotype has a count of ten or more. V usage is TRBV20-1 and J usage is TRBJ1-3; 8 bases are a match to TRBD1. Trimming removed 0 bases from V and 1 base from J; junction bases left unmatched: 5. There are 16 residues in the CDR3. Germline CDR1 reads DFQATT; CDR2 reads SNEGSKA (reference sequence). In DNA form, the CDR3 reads TGCAGTGCTAGAGATGGACAGGGAGGTTCTGGAAACACCATATATTTT. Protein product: CSARDGQGGSGNTIYF.

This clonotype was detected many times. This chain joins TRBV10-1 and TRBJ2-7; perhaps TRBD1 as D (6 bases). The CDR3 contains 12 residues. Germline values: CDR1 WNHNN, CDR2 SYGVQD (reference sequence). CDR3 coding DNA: TGCGCGGGACACAAGCTACGTTACGAGCAGTACTTC. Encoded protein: CAGHKLRYEQYF.

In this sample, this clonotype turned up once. Here the CDR3 DNA reads TGTGCCAGCAGCCAAGAAATTAACACCGGGGCCCCTAATGAAAAACTGTTTTTT. Translation gives CASSQEINTGAPNEKLFF. The chain links TRBV4-2 to TRBJ1-4; TRBD1 is a possible D gene (5 bases). The CDR3 length is 18 residues. Germline CDR1 is LGHNA and CDR2 is YNFKEQ. With 0 bases removed from V and 3 bases from J, the gap between germline ends came to 17 bases.

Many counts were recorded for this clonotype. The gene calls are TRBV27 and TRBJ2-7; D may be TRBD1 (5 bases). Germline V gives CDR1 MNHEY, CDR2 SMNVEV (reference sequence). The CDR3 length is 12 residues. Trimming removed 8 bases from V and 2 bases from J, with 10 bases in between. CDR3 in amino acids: CASQGHPYEQYF. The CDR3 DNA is TGTGCCAGCCAAGGACATCCCTACGAGCAGTACTTC.

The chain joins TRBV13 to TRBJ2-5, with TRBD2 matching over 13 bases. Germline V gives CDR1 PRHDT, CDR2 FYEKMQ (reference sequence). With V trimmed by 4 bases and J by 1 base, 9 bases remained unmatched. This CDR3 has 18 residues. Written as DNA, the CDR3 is TGTGCCAGCAGCTCCTCGGGACTAGCGGGATTCCCCCAAGAGACCCAGTACTTC. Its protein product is CASSSSGLAGFPQETQYF.

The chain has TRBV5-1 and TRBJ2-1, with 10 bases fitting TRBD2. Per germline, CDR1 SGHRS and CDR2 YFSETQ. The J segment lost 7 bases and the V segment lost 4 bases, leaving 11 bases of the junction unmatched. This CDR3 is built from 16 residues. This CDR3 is CASSLAGVNLGNEQFF. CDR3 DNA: TGCGCCAGCAGCCTAGCGGGAGTTAATTTGGGGAATGAGCAGTTCTTC.

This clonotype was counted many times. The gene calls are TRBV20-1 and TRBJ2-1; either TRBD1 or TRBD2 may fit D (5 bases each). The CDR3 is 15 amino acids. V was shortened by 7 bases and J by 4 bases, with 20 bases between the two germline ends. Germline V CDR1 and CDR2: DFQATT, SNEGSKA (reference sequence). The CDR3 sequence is CSVNPPGPIYNEQFF. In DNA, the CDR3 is TGCAGTGTTAACCCGCCGGGACCTATTTACAATGAGCAGTTCTTC.

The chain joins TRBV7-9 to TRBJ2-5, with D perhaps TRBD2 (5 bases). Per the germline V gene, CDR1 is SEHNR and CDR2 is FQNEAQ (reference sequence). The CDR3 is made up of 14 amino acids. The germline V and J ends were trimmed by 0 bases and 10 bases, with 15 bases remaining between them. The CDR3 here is CASSLASTPGIQYF. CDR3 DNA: TGTGCCAGCAGCTTAGCTTCTACCCCCGGGATCCAGTACTTC.

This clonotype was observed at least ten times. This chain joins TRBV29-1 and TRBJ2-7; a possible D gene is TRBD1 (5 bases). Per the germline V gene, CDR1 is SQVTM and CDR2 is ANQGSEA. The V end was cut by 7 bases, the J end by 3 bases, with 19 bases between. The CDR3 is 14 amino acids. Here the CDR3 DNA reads TGCAGCGCCCTAAATAGGGTAGACAGCTACGAGCAGTACTTC. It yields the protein CSALNRVDSYEQYF.

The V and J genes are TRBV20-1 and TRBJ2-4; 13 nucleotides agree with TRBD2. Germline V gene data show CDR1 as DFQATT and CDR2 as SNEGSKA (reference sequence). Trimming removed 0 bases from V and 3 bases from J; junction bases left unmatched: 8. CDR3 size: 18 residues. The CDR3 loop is CSARDTGLAGVGKNIQYF. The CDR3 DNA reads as TGCAGTGCTAGAGACACAGGACTAGCGGGAGTAGGCAAAAACATTCAGTACTTC.

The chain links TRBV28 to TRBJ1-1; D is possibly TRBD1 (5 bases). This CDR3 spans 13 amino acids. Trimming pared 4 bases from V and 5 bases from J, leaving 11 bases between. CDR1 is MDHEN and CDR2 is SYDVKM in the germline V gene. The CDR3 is CASSSGYRTEAFF. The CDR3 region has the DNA TGTGCCAGCAGTTCAGGGTATAGGACTGAAGCTTTCTTT.

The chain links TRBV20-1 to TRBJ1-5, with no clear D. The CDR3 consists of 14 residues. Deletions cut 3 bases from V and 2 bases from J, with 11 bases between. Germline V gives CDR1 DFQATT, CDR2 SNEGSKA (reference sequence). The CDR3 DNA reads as TGCAGTGCTAGTCTCGGGGAAGGCAATCAGCCCCAGCATTTT. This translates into CSASLGEGNQPQHF.